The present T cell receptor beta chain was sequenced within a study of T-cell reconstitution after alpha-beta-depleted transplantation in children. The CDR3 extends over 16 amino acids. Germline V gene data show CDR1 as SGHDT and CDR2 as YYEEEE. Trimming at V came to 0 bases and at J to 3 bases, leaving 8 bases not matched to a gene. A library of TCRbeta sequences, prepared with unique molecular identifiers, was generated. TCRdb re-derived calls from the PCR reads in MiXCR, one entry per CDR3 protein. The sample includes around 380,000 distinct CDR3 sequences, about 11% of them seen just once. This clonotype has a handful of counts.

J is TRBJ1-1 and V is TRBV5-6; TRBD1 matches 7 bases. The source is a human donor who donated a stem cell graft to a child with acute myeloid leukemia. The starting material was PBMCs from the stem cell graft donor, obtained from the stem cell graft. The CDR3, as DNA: TGTGCCAGCAGCTTGGGACAGGGTGGGTGGGACACTGAAGCTTTCTTT. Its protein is CASSLGQGGWDTEAFF.